This section outlines one T cell receptor (beta chain) sequence together with its context. Its specificity is unknown. In terms of origin and age, donors were healthy Caucasian individuals from Russia aged about 6 to 90. The CDR3 runs 15 residues. Germline CDR1 reads MDHEN; CDR2 reads SYDVKM. The trim removed 6 bases at V and 7 bases at J, leaving 9 bases unmatched. It was with a sample-barcoded 5' primer and a J-beta primer mix that a second PCR of roughly 7 to 12 cycles was run. TCRdb passed the 5' RACE reads through MiXCR, listing each CDR3 protein once. The sample shows around 940,000 distinct CDR3 sequences, roughly 51% of them seen only once. The data stem from a study of blood T cells in healthy people across ages. On the study more broadly: Per every two T cells, about one barcoded beta molecule was captured by template switching. Points from the study as a whole: When set beside aged donors, long-lived donors presented more naive CD4+ cells and higher diversity.

The receptor was derived from a woman aged 55-70 years in good health. The gene calls are TRBV28 and TRBJ2-1, with 10 nucleotides matching TRBD1. Sequenced: blood. The CDR3, as DNA: TGTGCCAGCAGACCTCCCGGGACAGGGGTGAATGAGCAGTTCTTC. This codes for CASRPPGTGVNEQFF.